This is a list of T cell receptor beta chains from one sample in a study of T-cell memory formation after mild COVID-19. TCRdb used MiXCR to reprocess the 5' RACE reads, holding one entry per CDR3 protein. The table lists roughly 170,000 distinct CDR3 sequences, about 20% of them singletons, with 20% to 25% in the top ten. The specimen sequenced was PBMCs or a T cell subset sorted from them (not recorded which). All receptors come from an adult woman who had mild COVID-19 (a few samples of this study predate the infection). Cell type and time point are not known. CDR3s include the opening cysteine and the closing phenylalanine or tryptophan. D genes are given only for firm matches. Rows give clone size only sometimes, using once, few, many, or a class for an expanded clone.

D	V	J	size	CDR3	DNA
TRBD2	TRBV20-1	TRBJ2-7	few	CSAGTSGESSYEQYF	TGCAGTGCTGGGACTAGCGGGGAGAGCTCCTACGAGCAGTACTTC
-	TRBV7-9	TRBJ2-7	-	CASSFWGSGALGWHEQYF	TGTGCCAGCAGCTTTTGGGGCTCAGGGGCCCTGGGATGGCACGAGCAGTACTTC
TRBD2	TRBV2	TRBJ2-1	-	CASSERLAGPYNEQFF	TGTGCCAGCAGTGAGAGGCTAGCGGGCCCCTACAATGAGCAGTTCTTC
TRBD2	TRBV12-3/TRBV12-4	TRBJ2-1	-	CASRAGVGEQFF	TGTGCCAGCAGGGCGGGGGTTGGTGAGCAGTTCTTC
-	TRBV5-6	TRBJ2-3	-	CASSLAGGPGTDTQYF	TGTGCCAGCAGCTTGGCCGGAGGTCCTGGCACAGATACGCAGTATTTT
-	TRBV27	TRBJ1-5	-	CASSLIGDLLNWPQHF	TGTGCCAGCAGTTTAATAGGGGACCTCCTTAATTGGCCCCAGCATTTT
-	TRBV2	TRBJ2-1	-	CASSDLSGTSTYNEQFF	TGTGCCAGCAGTGATTTGTCCGGGACATCGACCTACAATGAGCAGTTCTTC
-	TRBV29-1	TRBJ2-1	few	CSVEGPREALYNEQFF	TGCAGCGTTGAAGGTCCGCGGGAAGCGTTATACAATGAGCAGTTCTTC
-	TRBV6-1	TRBJ1-1	few	CASSEMGGAGEAFF	TGTGCCAGCAGTGAAATGGGGGGCGCAGGGGAAGCTTTCTTT
-	TRBV5-1	TRBJ2-4	few	CASSLGISTDLAKNIQYF	TGCGCCAGCAGCTTGGGGATCTCCACGGACCTAGCCAAAAACATTCAGTACTTC
-	TRBV9	TRBJ2-3	few	CASSVNSLAHTDTQYF	TGTGCCAGCAGCGTCAACTCCCTAGCTCACACAGATACGCAGTATTTT
TRBD1	TRBV5-6	TRBJ1-4	-	CASSPGQPRGSEKLFF	TGTGCCAGCAGCCCGGGACAGCCTCGCGGGAGTGAAAAACTGTTTTTT
TRBD1	TRBV12-3/TRBV12-4	TRBJ2-3	many	CASSPTGDSDTQYF	TGTGCCAGCAGTCCTACAGGGGATTCAGATACGCAGTATTTT
-	TRBV24-1	TRBJ2-2	-	CATSDQNRNTGELFF	TGTGCCACCAGTGATCAAAACAGGAACACCGGGGAGCTGTTTTTT
TRBD1	TRBV5-1	TRBJ2-1	-	CASSFGQGWDEQFF	TGCGCCAGCAGCTTCGGACAGGGATGGGATGAGCAGTTCTTC
-	TRBV12-3/TRBV12-4	TRBJ1-1	few	CASSFGGNEAFF	TGTGCCAGCAGTTTCGGAGGGAACGAAGCTTTCTTT
TRBD1	TRBV29-1	TRBJ2-2	few	CSVRGTAVSNTGELFF	TGCAGCGTTCGAGGGACAGCAGTATCGAACACCGGGGAGCTGTTTTTT
-	TRBV10-3	TRBJ2-1	few	CAISALGESLGSYNEQFF	TGTGCCATCAGCGCCCTAGGAGAGTCCCTGGGCTCCTACAATGAGCAGTTCTTC